The 12 T cell receptor beta chains listed next were all sequenced from one sample in a study of post-analysis software for immune sequencing data. Presence of unique molecular identifiers characterized the TCR beta cDNA libraries. MiXCR, run by TCRdb on the PCR reads, gives a single entry per CDR3 protein. The sample records 500,000 to 600,000 distinct CDR3 sequences, around 47% being singletons. Study-wide points: Elevated frequency relative to controls characterized four or five TRBV segments in patients, TRBV5-6, TRBV5-1 and TRBV20-1 among them.

Their specific antigens are unknown. What was sequenced was blood. These receptors originate from a girl aged 10 to 17 with multiple sclerosis.

V gene TRBV12-3 or TRBV12-4 combines with J gene TRBJ2-3; tentatively, D is TRBD1 or TRBD2 (5 bases each). Trimming removed 6 bases from V and 4 bases from J, with 14 bases in between. There are 14 residues in the CDR3. DNA for the CDR3: TGTGCCAGCAGGCCAACGTTGGGGGCAGATACGCAGTATTTT. Its protein is CASRPTLGADTQYF.

The chain carries TRBV7-9 and TRBJ2-7; 8 bases are a match to TRBD1. The CDR3 has 14 amino acids. Germline CDR1 is SEHNR and CDR2 is FQNEAQ (reference sequence). V lost 5 bases to trimming and J lost 3 bases; unmatched junction nucleotides: 6. CDR3 DNA: TGTGCCAGCAGCACCCGACAGGGGAACTACGAGCAGTACTTC. This codes for CASSTRQGNYEQYF.

The chain employs TRBV6-4 and TRBJ2-1; 9 bases line up with TRBD2. J gave up 8 bases and V 4 bases, and 6 bases lay outside the gene matches. Per germline, CDR1 MRHNA and CDR2 SNTAGT. The CDR3 length is 14 residues. The CDR3 reads CASSALAGTDEQFF. CDR3 in DNA: TGTGCCAGCAGTGCACTAGCGGGTACGGATGAGCAGTTCTTC.

The CDR3 sequence: CASSLGQGVDTEAFF. As DNA, the CDR3 is TGTGCCAGCAGCTTGGGACAGGGGGTCGACACTGAAGCTTTCTTT. The gene calls are TRBV7-9 and TRBJ1-1; 11 bases map to TRBD1. Looked up from germline, CDR1 is SEHNR and CDR2 is FQNEAQ (reference sequence). The CDR3 runs to 15 residues. Trimming cost V 3 bases and J 3 bases; bases outside gene matches: 3.

This clonotype was counted only a few times. The chain has TRBV20-1 and TRBJ2-7; 7 bases match TRBD1. Germline V lookup: CDR1 DFQATT, CDR2 SNEGSKA (reference sequence). After removal of 6 bases from V and 1 base from J, the junction contained 6 bases not matched to a gene. The CDR3 spans 13 residues. The CDR3, as DNA: TGCAGTGCCCCCAGACAGGGTTCCTACGAGCAGTACTTC. Amino acids: CSAPRQGSYEQYF.

This rearrangement joins TRBV4-1 to TRBJ2-7, with D unclear. V lost 1 base and J 0 bases, leaving 10 bases between the germline ends. The germline V gene has CDR1 MGHRA and CDR2 YSYEKL. CDR3 length equals 15 residues. The CDR3 spells CASSQVASSSYEQYF. Here the CDR3 DNA reads TGCGCCAGCAGCCAAGTGGCTTCAAGCTCCTACGAGCAGTACTTC.

The chain recombines TRBV13 with TRBJ2-7; 13 nucleotides align to TRBD2. The germline V gene has CDR1 PRHDT and CDR2 FYEKMQ (reference sequence). J gave up 3 bases and V 5 bases, and 4 bases lay outside the gene matches. The CDR3 runs 15 residues. For the CDR3, the DNA is TGTGCCAGCAGCCGGACTAGCGGGGGATTCTACGAGCAGTACTTC. It yields the protein CASSRTSGGFYEQYF.

This clonotype was found a few times. The chain couples TRBV20-1 to TRBJ1-5; 8 bases agree with TRBD1. Germline CDR1 is DFQATT and CDR2 is SNEGSKA (reference sequence). The CDR3 loop spans 14 amino acids. The V segment lost 6 bases and the J segment 6 bases; nucleotides outside the gene matches: 10. The CDR3 region has the DNA TGCAGTGCCTACGACGGACAGGGCAGTCAGCCCCAGCATTTT. This translates into CSAYDGQGSQPQHF.

The chain joins TRBV3-1 to TRBJ1-5; D ambiguous. Germline CDR1 is LGHDT and CDR2 is YNNKEL (reference sequence). V was shortened by 1 base and J by 7 bases, with 8 bases between the two germline ends. This CDR3 region has 13 residues. CDR3 DNA sequence: TGTGCCAGCAGCCAAGTAGGGAACCAGCCCCAGCATTTT. This sequence encodes CASSQVGNQPQHF.

The chain recombines TRBV20-1 with TRBJ2-4, with 9 bases that match TRBD1. The J call is uncertain, as TRBJ2-7 better fits the DNA end. The CDR3 spans 15 residues. Germline CDR1 is DFQATT and CDR2 is SNEGSKA (reference sequence). The CDR3 DNA follows: TGCAGTGCTGAACAACAGGGGGCCTTCCCCTACGAGCAGTACTTC. Translated, it gives CSAEQQGAFPYEQYF.

This clonotype occurred a few times. This chain uses TRBV7-8 with TRBJ2-7; 9 bases align to TRBD2. The V segment lost 3 bases and the J segment 4 bases; nucleotides outside the gene matches: 7. The germline gives CDR1 SGHVS, CDR2 FQNEAQ. The CDR3 totals 15 residues. The CDR3 region is CASSFSLAGGYEQYF. The CDR3 bases are TGTGCCAGCAGCTTCTCCTTGGCGGGAGGGTACGAGCAGTACTTC.

This sequence joins TRBV5-1 and TRBJ2-5, with 7 bases fitting TRBD2. V shed 7 bases, J shed 4 bases, and the junction held 13 bases outside the gene matches. Germline V lookup: CDR1 SGHRS, CDR2 YFSETQ. The length of the CDR3 is 15 residues. CDR3 loop: CASEAGGTTGETQYF. The CDR3 DNA follows: TGCGCCAGCGAGGCCGGGGGGACTACAGGAGAGACCCAGTACTTC.